These 16 T cell receptor beta chains were sequenced from one sample in a study of OX40 agonist ivuxolimab in advanced cancers. Sequencing was performed with immunoSEQ multiplex PCR; in TCRdb, only in-frame clones are kept and a portion is missing. The sample consists of over 15,000 clones, roughly 80% of them appearing once. Sequences were derived from CD4+ or CD8+ T cells sorted from blood, sampled in a trial of the OX40 agonist ivuxolimab. The receptors stem from an adult with an advanced solid tumor such as melanoma, head and neck, liver or kidney cancer.

This chain uses TRBV5-8 with TRBJ2-7, with D perhaps TRBD2 (5 bases). This CDR3 contains 13 residues. Per germline, CDR1 SGHTS and CDR2 YDEGEE. Trimming cost V 4 bases and J 0 bases, with 8 bases left between them. In DNA, the CDR3 is TGTGCCAGCAGCGAGGGCCTCTCCTACGAGCAGTACTTC. Translating gives CASSEGLSYEQYF.

The chain links TRBV4-3 to TRBJ2-3; 7 bases align to TRBD2. CDR3 length: 19 residues. Unmatched junction bases numbered 22, after V lost 10 bases and J lost 0 bases. Germline lookup yields CDR1 LGHNA and CDR2 YSLEER. CDR3 amino acids: CATSRVWLAEASSTDTQYF. The CDR3 DNA reads as TGCGCCACCTCCCGGGTATGGCTAGCGGAGGCCTCTAGCACAGATACGCAGTATTTT.

The chain couples TRBV6-5 to TRBJ2-7; unclear D gene. The V end was cut by 2 bases, the J end by 4 bases, with 12 bases between. This CDR3 spans 14 amino acids. Germline CDR1 MNHEY, CDR2 SVGAGI. The DNA of the CDR3 is TGTGCCAGCAGTTACCGCCTCGGGTCTTACGAGCAGTACTTC. As protein: CASSYRLGSYEQYF.

This clone appeared a single time. The V call is TRBV5-6, the J call TRBJ2-7; D may match TRBD1 or TRBD2 (6 bases each). With 4 bases removed from V and 6 bases from J, the gap between germline ends came to 14 bases. This CDR3 spans 13 amino acids. Germline V gene sequence: CDR1 SGHDT, CDR2 YYEEEE. The CDR3 protein is CASSIWGAGEQYF. Here the CDR3 DNA reads TGTGCCAGCAGCATCTGGGGGGCGGGCGAGCAGTACTTC. The whole variable domain, filled in from reference TRBV5-6 and TRBJ2-7, reads DAGVTQSPTHLIKTRGQQVTLRCSPKSGHDTVSWYQQALGQGPQFIFQYYEEEERQRGNFPDRFSGHQFPNYSSELNVNALLLGDSALYLCASSIWGAGEQYFGPGTRLTVT.

In its sample, this clone was seen a few times. The chain recombines TRBV10-3 with TRBJ2-5; D is possibly TRBD2 (5 bases). With 6 bases removed from V and 3 bases from J, the gap between germline ends came to 17 bases. CDR1 and CDR2 from the germline V gene are ENHRY and SYGVKD. CDR3 length equals 15 residues. The CDR3 DNA is TGTGCCATCAGGGCCACTAGTACCGAAGAAGAGACCCAGTACTTC. Encoded protein: CAIRATSTEEETQYF.

The V gene is TRBV4-3, the J gene TRBJ2-1; a possible D gene is TRBD1 (6 bases). Trimming took 1 base from V and 10 from J, leaving 8 bases between them. The CDR3 covers 12 residues. Germline CDR1 and CDR2: LGHNA and YSLEER. This CDR3 reads CASSQAGAEQFF. For the CDR3, the DNA is TGCGCCAGCAGCCAAGCAGGGGCCGAGCAGTTCTTC.

This clone was recorded a few times. The chain has TRBV7-3 and TRBJ2-2; D is possibly TRBD2 (6 bases). This CDR3 contains 18 residues. V lost 1 base to trimming and J lost 3 bases, with 18 bases between them. Germline V gene lookup returns CDR1 SGHTA and CDR2 FQGTGA. CDR3 region: CASSLRSGGESDTGELFF. The CDR3 nucleotides are TGTGCCAGCAGCTTAAGGAGTGGCGGGGAGTCGGACACCGGGGAGCTGTTTTTT.

The chain recombines TRBV7-2 with TRBJ2-7; no clear D. The V end lost 1 base, the J end lost 4 bases, and 14 bases lay between the germline ends. The CDR3 has 15 amino acids. Germline assignment: CDR1 SGHTA and CDR2 FQGNSA. The CDR3 nucleotides read TGTGCCAGCAGCTTAGATTGGTCCGCCTCATACGAGCAGTACTTC. The encoded protein is CASSLDWSASYEQYF.

The CDR3 DNA reads TGTGCCAGCAGTTCCCCCTACGAGCAGTACTTC. Encoded protein: CASSSPYEQYF. The chain employs TRBV6-6 and TRBJ2-7; D remains ambiguous. Looked up from germline, CDR1 is MNHNY and CDR2 is SVGAGI (reference sequence). Trimming shortened V by 4 bases and J by 2 bases, and 3 bases separated the two germline ends. CDR3 length: 11 amino acids.

V usage is TRBV4-3 and J usage is TRBJ1-1; no firm D call. Trimming shortened V by 5 bases and J by 2 bases, and 12 bases separated the two germline ends. Germline V gene sequence: CDR1 LGHNA, CDR2 YSLEER. The CDR3 consists of 14 residues. This CDR3 reads CASSYERANTEAFF. Written as DNA, the CDR3 is TGCGCCAGCAGCTACGAAAGGGCCAACACTGAAGCTTTCTTT.

The genes are TRBV27 and TRBJ1-6; TRBD1 aligns across 7 bases. Germline lookup yields CDR1 MNHEY and CDR2 SMNVEV (reference sequence). This CDR3 region has 13 residues. The trim removed 5 bases at V and 7 bases at J, leaving 2 bases unmatched. Here the CDR3 DNA reads TGTGCCAGCAGTCGGGACAGAAATTCACCCCTCCACTTT. This gives the protein CASSRDRNSPLHF.

This chain connects TRBV27 to TRBJ2-7; D is uncertain. V was shortened by 3 bases and J by 2 bases, with 8 bases between the two germline ends. Germline V gene lookup returns CDR1 MNHEY and CDR2 SMNVEV (reference sequence). This CDR3 has 13 residues. CDR3 in DNA: TGTGCCAGCAGTTTGGGCCTCACCTACGAGCAGTACTTC. Translating it yields CASSLGLTYEQYF.

This sequence joins TRBV28 and TRBJ2-7; weak D call: TRBD2 (6 bases). The CDR3 length is 13 residues. Trimming shortened V by 7 bases and J by 6 bases, and 16 bases separated the two germline ends. The germline CDR1 and CDR2 sequences are MDHEN and SYDVKM. CDR3 sequence reads: CASTLGLASEQYF. In DNA form, the CDR3 reads TGTGCCAGCACCCTGGGACTCGCTTCCGAGCAGTACTTC.

This clone was counted a few times. The chain couples TRBV19 to TRBJ1-2, with D possibly TRBD1 on 5 matching bases. The CDR3 runs 14 residues. Trimming took off 6 bases at V and 4 bases at J, with 15 bases between the two ends. CDR1 LNHDA and CDR2 SQIVND come from the germline V gene (reference sequence). This CDR3 reads CASRGRIARYGYTF. The CDR3 DNA reads as TGTGCCAGTAGGGGACGGATCGCTCGCTATGGCTACACCTTC.

This clone was recorded once. This chain's CDR3 is CASSLIVGNTIYF. CDR3 nucleotide sequence: TGTGCCAGCAGCTTAATCGTGGGAAACACCATATATTTT. The chain couples TRBV7-9 to TRBJ1-3; D remains ambiguous. This CDR3 is 13 amino acids long. The ends were cut back, 2 bases at V and 4 bases at J, with 6 bases in the middle. Germline V gene data show CDR1 as SEHNR and CDR2 as FQNEAQ (reference sequence).

This chain uses TRBV25-1 with TRBJ2-1; 8 nucleotides match TRBD1. The CDR3 spans 13 residues. Germline loops: CDR1 MGHDK, CDR2 SYGVNS. V lost 3 bases, J lost 6 bases, and 1 base stayed unmatched. The DNA for the CDR3 is TGTGCCAGCAGTGACGGGACAGGCAATGAGCAGTTCTTC. Translation: CASSDGTGNEQFF.